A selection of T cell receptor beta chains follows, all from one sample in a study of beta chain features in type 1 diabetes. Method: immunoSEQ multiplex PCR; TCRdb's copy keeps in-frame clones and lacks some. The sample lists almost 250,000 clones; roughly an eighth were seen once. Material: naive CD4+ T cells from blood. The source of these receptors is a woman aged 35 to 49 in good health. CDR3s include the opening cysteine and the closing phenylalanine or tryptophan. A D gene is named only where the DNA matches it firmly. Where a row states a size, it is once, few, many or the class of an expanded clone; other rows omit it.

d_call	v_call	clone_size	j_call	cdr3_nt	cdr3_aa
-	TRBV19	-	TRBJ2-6	TGTGCCAGTAGTAGGATTCGACAGAGCTCTGGGGCCAACGTCCTGACTTTC	CASSRIRQSSGANVLTF
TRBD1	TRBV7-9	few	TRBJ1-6	TGTGCCAGCAGCCTCACCTCGGGACAGCATAATTCACCCCTCCACTTT	CASSLTSGQHNSPLHF
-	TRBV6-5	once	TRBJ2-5	TGTGCCAGCAGTTACCCGACACCGGCGGGCGGGACCCAGTACTTC	CASSYPTPAGGTQYF
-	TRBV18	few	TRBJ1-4	TGTGCCAGCTCACCGGACAGAGCTAATGAAAAACTGTTTTTT	CASSPDRANEKLFF
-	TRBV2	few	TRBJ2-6	TGTGCCAGCAGTCCACTAGAGAGGCCTGGGGCCAACGTCCTGACTTTC	CASSPLERPGANVLTF
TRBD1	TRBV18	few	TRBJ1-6	TGTGCCAGCTCACCAATCCCGACAGGGGAGGGTGATTCACCCCTCCACTTT	CASSPIPTGEGDSPLHF
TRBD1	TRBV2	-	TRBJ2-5	TGTGCCAGCAGTGGTGGACAGGGGGCCCCAGAGACCCAGTACTTC	CASSGGQGAPETQYF
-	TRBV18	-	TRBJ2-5	TGTGCCAGCTCACCCAATAGCCCCTTTCGAGAGACCCAGTACTTC	CASSPNSPFRETQYF
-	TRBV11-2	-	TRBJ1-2	TGTGCCAGCAGCACACAGTTCCCCTTAATCTATGGCTACACCTTC	CASSTQFPLIYGYTF
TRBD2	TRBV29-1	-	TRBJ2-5	TGCAGCGTCGGGACTATGGGCGAAGAGACCCAGTACTTC	CSVGTMGEETQYF
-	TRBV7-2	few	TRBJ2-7	TGTGCCAGCAGCTTAGCCTCGCGCATTTACGAGCAGTACTTC	CASSLASRIYEQYF
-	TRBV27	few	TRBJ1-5	TGTGCCAGCAGCCCTTGGGGAGGCAATCAGCCCCAGCATTTT	CASSPWGGNQPQHF
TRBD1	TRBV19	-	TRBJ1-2	TGTGCCAGTAGTTCGCCGGGACAGTCGGAGTTTGGCTACACCTTC	CASSSPGQSEFGYTF
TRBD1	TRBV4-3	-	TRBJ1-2	TGCGCCAGCAGCCCGGGACAGGGAGGCTATGGCTACACCTTC	CASSPGQGGYGYTF
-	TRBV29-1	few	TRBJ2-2	TGCAGCACCCGACGGGGGACGAACACCGGGGAGCTGTTTTTT	CSTRRGTNTGELFF
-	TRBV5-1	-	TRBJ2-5	TGCGCCAGCAGATACCGGGGTGAGACCCAGTACTTC	CASRYRGETQYF
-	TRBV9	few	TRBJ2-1	TGTGCCAGCAGCGCCTCAGGGAATGAGCAGTTCTTC	CASSASGNEQFF
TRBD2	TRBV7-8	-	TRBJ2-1	TGTGCCAGCAGCCCTGGGACTAGCGGGGTTAACAATGAGCAGTTCTTC	CASSPGTSGVNNEQFF
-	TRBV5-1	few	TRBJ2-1	TGCGCCAGCAGCCCCGGACAGTTACCCCCCAATGAGCAGTTCTTC	CASSPGQLPPNEQFF
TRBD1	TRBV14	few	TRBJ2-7	TGTGCCAGCAGCCAGTTCGGGACAGCCCCAGCCTACGAGCAGTACTTC	CASSQFGTAPAYEQYF
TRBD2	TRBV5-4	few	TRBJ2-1	TGTGCCAGCAGCACCGAGGGGCGGGCGGGGAGGGCCAACAATGAGCAGTTCTTC	CASSTEGRAGRANNEQFF
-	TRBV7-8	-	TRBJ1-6	TGTGCCAGCAGCTTCAGGGATTCACCCCTCCACTTT	CASSFRDSPLHF
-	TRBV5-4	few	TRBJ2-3	TGTGCCAGCAGCTCCCCCGTTATTGATACGCAGTATTTT	CASSSPVIDTQYF
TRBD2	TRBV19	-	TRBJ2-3	TGTGCCAGTAGTGCGCTAGCGGGGGGTCCCACAGATACGCAGTATTTT	CASSALAGGPTDTQYF
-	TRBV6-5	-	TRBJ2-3	TGTGCCAGCAGTTCTTCAGGGGTAGTTGGCACAGATACGCAGTATTTT	CASSSSGVVGTDTQYF
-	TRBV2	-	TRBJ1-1	TGTGCCAGCACCCGAGGGGAGGGGGAAGCTTTCTTT	CASTRGEGEAFF
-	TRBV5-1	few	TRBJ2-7	TGCGCCAGCAGCTTGGACAACTCCTACGAGCAGTACTTC	CASSLDNSYEQYF
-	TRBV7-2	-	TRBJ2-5	TGTGCCAGCAGCTTAATCCCGGGGTACCAAGAGACCCAGTACTTC	CASSLIPGYQETQYF
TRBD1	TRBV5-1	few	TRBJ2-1	TGCGCCAGCAGCCCCACAGGGGCCGGGGAGCAGTTCTTC	CASSPTGAGEQFF
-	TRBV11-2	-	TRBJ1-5	TGTGCCAGCAGCCATGGCCTTTTCAATCAGCCCCAGCATTTT	CASSHGLFNQPQHF
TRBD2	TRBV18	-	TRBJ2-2	TGTGCCAGCTCACCTGTCGAGGTCGGCGGGGGGGCCAACACCGGGGAGCTGTTTTTT	CASSPVEVGGGANTGELFF
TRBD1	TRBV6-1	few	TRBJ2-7	TGTGCCAGCAGCCAGGACCACAGGGGGCACGAGCAGTACTTC	CASSQDHRGHEQYF
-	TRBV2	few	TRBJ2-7	TGTGCCAGCAGTTTGGAGGAGCAGTACTTC	CASSLEEQYF
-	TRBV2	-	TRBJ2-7	TGTGCCAGCACCGTAGTATACGAGCAGTACTTC	CASTVVYEQYF
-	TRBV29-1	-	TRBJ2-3	TGCAGTGAAGCGGAAGCGAACACAGATACGCAGTATTTT	CSEAEANTDTQYF
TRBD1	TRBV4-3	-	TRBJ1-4	TGCGCCAGCAGCCTAACCTCCGGGACAGGGGTATTTTTT	CASSLTSGTGVFF
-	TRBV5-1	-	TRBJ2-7	TGCGCCAGCAGCTCCCCGGGGGTGGGGTTGGACGAGCAGTACTTC	CASSSPGVGLDEQYF
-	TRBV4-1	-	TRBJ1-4	TGCGCCAGCAGCCAAGCCCGCAACGGAAAACTGTTTTTT	CASSQARNGKLFF
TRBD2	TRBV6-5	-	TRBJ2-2	TGTGCCAGCAGTTACACGGGACTACCCGGGGAGCTGTTTTTT	CASSYTGLPGELFF
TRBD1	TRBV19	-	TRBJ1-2	TGTGCCAGCCACAGGGGGGCTGGCTACACCTTC	CASHRGAGYTF
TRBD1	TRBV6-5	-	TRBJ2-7	TGTGCCAGCAGGGAGACAGGGGTCTACGAGCAGTACTTC	CASRETGVYEQYF
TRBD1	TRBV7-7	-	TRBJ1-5	TGTGCCAGCAGCTTGACAGGGGCGAGCAATCAGCCCCAGCATTTT	CASSLTGASNQPQHF
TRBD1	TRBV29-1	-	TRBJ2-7	TGCAGCGCGGGACAGGGGATTTCCTACGAGCAGTACTTC	CSAGQGISYEQYF
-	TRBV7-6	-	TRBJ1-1	TGTGCCAGCAGCTCCGGTGGGGTTGGGGCAGGAGACACTGAAGCTTTCTTT	CASSSGGVGAGDTEAFF
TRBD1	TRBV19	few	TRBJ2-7	TGTGCCAGTAGTATCAGGACAGGGACCTACGAGCAGTACTTC	CASSIRTGTYEQYF